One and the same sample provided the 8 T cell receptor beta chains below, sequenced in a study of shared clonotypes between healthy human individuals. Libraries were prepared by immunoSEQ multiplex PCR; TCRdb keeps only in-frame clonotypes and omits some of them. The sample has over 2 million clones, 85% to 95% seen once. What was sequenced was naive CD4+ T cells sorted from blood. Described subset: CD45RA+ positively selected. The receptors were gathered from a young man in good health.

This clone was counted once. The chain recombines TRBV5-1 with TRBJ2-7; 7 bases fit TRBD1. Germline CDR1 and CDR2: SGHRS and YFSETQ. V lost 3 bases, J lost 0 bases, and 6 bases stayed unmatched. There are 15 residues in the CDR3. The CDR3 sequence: CASSSTGKPSYEQYF. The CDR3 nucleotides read TGCGCCAGCAGCTCGACAGGGAAACCCTCCTACGAGCAGTACTTC.

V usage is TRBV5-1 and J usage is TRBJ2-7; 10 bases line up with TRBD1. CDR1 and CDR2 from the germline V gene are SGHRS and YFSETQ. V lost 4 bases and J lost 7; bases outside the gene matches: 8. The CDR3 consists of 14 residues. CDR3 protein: CASSTLPGQGEQYF. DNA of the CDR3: TGCGCCAGCAGCACCCTTCCGGGACAGGGGGAGCAGTACTTC.

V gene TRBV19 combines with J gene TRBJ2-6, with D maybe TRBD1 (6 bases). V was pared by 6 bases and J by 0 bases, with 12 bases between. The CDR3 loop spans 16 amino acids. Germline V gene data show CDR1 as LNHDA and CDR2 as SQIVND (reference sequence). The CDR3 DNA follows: TGTGCCAGTAGACCCGGGACACTCTCTGGGGCCAACGTCCTGACTTTC. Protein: CASRPGTLSGANVLTF.

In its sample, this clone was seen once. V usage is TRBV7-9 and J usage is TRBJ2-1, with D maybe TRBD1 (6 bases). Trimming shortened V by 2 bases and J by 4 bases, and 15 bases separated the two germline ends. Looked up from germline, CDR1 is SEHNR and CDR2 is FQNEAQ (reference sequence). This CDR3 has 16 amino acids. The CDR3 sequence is CASSLISGVQYNEQFF. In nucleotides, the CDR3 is TGTGCCAGCAGCTTAATCTCAGGGGTCCAGTACAATGAGCAGTTCTTC.

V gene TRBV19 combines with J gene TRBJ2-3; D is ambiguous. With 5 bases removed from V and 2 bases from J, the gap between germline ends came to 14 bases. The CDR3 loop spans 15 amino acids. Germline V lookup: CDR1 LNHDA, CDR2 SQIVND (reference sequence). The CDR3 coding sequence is TGTGCCAGTAGTTCCAGGACGGAGAACACAGATACGCAGTATTTT. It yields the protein CASSSRTENTDTQYF. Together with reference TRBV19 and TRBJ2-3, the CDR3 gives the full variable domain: DGGITQSPKYLFRKEGQNVTLSCEQNLNHDAMYWYRQDPGQGLRLIYYSQIVNDFQKGDIAEGYSVSREKKESFPLTVTSAQKNPTAFYLCASSSRTENTDTQYFGPGTRLTVL.

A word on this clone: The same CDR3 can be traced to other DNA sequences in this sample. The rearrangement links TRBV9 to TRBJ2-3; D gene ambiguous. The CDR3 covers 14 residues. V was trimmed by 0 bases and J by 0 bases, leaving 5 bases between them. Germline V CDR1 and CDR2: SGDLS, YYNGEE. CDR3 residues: CASSVGSSTDTQYF. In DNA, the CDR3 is TGTGCCAGCAGCGTAGGGAGTAGCACAGATACGCAGTATTTT.

CDR3 coding DNA: TGTGCCAGCAGTTTAGACAGGGCGTGGTACTTC. Its translation: CASSLDRAWYF. This sequence joins TRBV28 and TRBJ2-7; 7 bases align to TRBD1. Germline CDR1 MDHEN, CDR2 SYDVKM. CDR3 size: 11 residues. Trimming removed 2 bases from V and 12 bases from J; junction bases left unmatched: 4.

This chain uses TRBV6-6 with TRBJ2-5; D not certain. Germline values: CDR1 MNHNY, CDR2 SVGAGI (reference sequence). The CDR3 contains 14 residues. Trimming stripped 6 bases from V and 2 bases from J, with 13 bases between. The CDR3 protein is CASSPTWVQETQYF. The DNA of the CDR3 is TGTGCCAGCAGCCCTACGTGGGTTCAAGAGACCCAGTACTTC.